The T cell receptor (beta chain) described here comes from a study of shared clonotypes between healthy human individuals. Notes on the study in general: A reduction in generation probabilities was seen for non-shared clonotypes relative to those shared by all four donors.

As to this clone: No antigen is known for it.

V was pared by 8 bases and J by 1 base, with 13 bases between. Germline CDR1 and CDR2: ENHRY and SYGVKD. The CDR3 has 14 amino acids. Every donor, a Caucasian adult, lived in Nashville, Tennessee. Measured with immunoSEQ multiplex PCR; TCRdb has only the in-frame clones, and not every one. Of about a million clones listed, about 80% are singletons. The TCR was taken from a man aged 18 to 30 in good health. The V and J genes are TRBV10-3 and TRBJ2-3; D assignment may be TRBD1 or TRBD2 (5 bases each). Input material: memory CD4+ T cells sorted from blood. Stated subset: CD45RA-negative fraction. The CDR3 here is CAIGIGDGTDTQYF. CDR3 sequence (DNA): TGTGCCATCGGAATCGGGGACGGCACAGATACGCAGTATTTT.